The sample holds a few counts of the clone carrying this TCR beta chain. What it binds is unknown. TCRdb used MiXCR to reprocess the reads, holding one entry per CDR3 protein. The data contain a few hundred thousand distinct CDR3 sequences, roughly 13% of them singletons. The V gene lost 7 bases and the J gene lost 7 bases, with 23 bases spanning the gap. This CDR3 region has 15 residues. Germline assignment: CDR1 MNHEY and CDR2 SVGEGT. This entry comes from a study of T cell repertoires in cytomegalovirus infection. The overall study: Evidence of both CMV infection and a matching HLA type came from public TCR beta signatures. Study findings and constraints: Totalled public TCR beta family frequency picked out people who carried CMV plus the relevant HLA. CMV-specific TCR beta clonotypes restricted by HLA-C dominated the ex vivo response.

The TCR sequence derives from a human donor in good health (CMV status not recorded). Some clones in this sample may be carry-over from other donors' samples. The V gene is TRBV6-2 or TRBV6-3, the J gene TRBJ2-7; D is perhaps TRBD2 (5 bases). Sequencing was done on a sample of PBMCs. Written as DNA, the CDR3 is TGTGCCAGCACCGACCCGGGCCGGCTTCGACTAGAGCAGTACTTC. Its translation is CASTDPGRLRLEQYF.